The 27 T cell receptor beta chains below come from one sample, sequenced in a study of T cell clones after liver transplantation. Some clones are missing from TCRdb's copy, which holds only in-frame ones; the method was immunoSEQ multiplex PCR. The data contain 90,000 to 120,000 clones, approximately 85% of them singletons. The sequenced sample was CD4+ T cells from blood, obtained before liver transplant. The receptor set was obtained from a human donor who received a liver transplant.

The chain is built from TRBV5-1 and TRBJ1-2; D is uncertain. The CDR3 is made up of 12 amino acids. Trimming left V 0 bases short and J 8 bases short, with 8 bases between. Germline CDR1 SGHRS, CDR2 YFSETQ. CDR3 loop: CASSLGGGGYTF. As DNA, the CDR3 is TGCGCCAGCAGCTTGGGTGGCGGCGGCTACACCTTC.

The V call is TRBV6-1, the J call TRBJ1-1; possible D gene TRBD1, 5 bases. The germline V gene has CDR1 MNHNS and CDR2 SASEGT. Trimming removed 8 bases from V and 0 bases from J, with 13 bases in between. The CDR3 spans 14 residues. In DNA, the CDR3 is TGTGCCAGCGGTCGGGGGGGGTTGAACACTGAAGCTTTCTTT. Translated: CASGRGGLNTEAFF.

The chain combines TRBV7-2 with TRBJ1-1; weak D call: TRBD1 (6 bases). The germline V gene has CDR1 SGHTA and CDR2 FQGNSA. The V end was cut by 4 bases, the J end by 3 bases, with 9 bases between. The CDR3 covers 13 residues. CDR3 protein: CASSYTGYTEAFF. The CDR3 region has the DNA TGTGCCAGCAGCTATACAGGGTACACTGAAGCTTTCTTT.

The chain joins TRBV30 to TRBJ2-4; D remains unclear. This CDR3 spans 11 amino acids. The germline V gene encodes CDR1 GTSNPN and CDR2 SVGIG (reference sequence). Deletions cut 5 bases from V and 6 bases from J, with 8 bases between. The CDR3 here is CAWVDLNIQYF. The DNA for the CDR3 is TGTGCCTGGGTCGACCTAAACATTCAGTACTTC.

The chain combines TRBV9 with TRBJ1-4; D gene uncertain. Germline V CDR1 and CDR2: SGDLS, YYNGEE. This CDR3 comprises 14 residues. Trimming cost V 4 bases and J 5 bases, with 12 bases left between them. The CDR3 here is CASSKSPGNEKLFF. The CDR3 bases are TGTGCCAGCAGCAAGAGTCCCGGGAATGAAAAACTGTTTTTT. Based on the CDR3 plus reference TRBV9 and TRBJ1-4, the full variable domain is DSGVTQTPKHLITATGQRVTLRCSPRSGDLSVYWYQQSLDQGLQFLIQYYNGEERAKGNILERFSAQQFPDLHSELNLSSLELGDSALYFCASSKSPGNEKLFFGSGTQLSVL.

The chain couples TRBV14 to TRBJ2-7, with 8 positions matching TRBD2. The CDR3 is 15 residues long. Germline CDR1 reads SGHDN; CDR2 reads FVKESK. V trimming: 3 bases; J trimming: 5 bases; junction bases outside the gene matches: 9. In nucleotides, the CDR3 is TGTGCCAGCAGCCACCAACTGGCGGGGGGCGACGAGCAGTACTTC. Translating it yields CASSHQLAGGDEQYF.

This clone has a handful of counts. This sequence joins TRBV5-4 and TRBJ2-2; 12 nucleotides line up with TRBD2. V was pared by 5 bases and J by 3 bases, with 5 bases of the junction left unmatched. Germline V CDR1 and CDR2: SGHNT, YYREEE (reference sequence). CDR3 length: 16 amino acids. CDR3 bases: TGTGCCAGCAGTTCCGGACTAGCGGGACACACCGGGGAGCTGTTTTTT. Translation gives CASSSGLAGHTGELFF.

The chain employs TRBV7-2 and TRBJ2-3; 7 nucleotides line up with TRBD1. The CDR3 loop spans 16 amino acids. Germline trimming cut 5 bases from V and 2 bases from J; bases unmatched to any gene: 10. Germline V gene sequence: CDR1 SGHTA, CDR2 FQGNSA. The CDR3 spells CASSPAWGQITDTQYF. The DNA for the CDR3 is TGTGCCAGCAGCCCTGCTTGGGGACAGATCACAGATACGCAGTATTTT.

The V gene is TRBV6-6, the J gene TRBJ2-5; the D gene is possibly TRBD1 (5 bases). The V end lost 6 bases, the J end lost 7 bases, and 15 bases lay between the germline ends. Looked up from germline, CDR1 is MNHNY and CDR2 is SVGAGI (reference sequence). The CDR3 runs 13 residues. The DNA of the CDR3 is TGTGCCAGCAGGTCAGGGCAACCAGGGACCCAGTACTTC. This encodes CASRSGQPGTQYF.

V usage is TRBV7-2 and J usage is TRBJ1-5; perhaps TRBD1 as D (6 bases). Between the trimmed V and J ends, which lost 6 bases and 6 bases, there was a span of 15 bases. The CDR3 contains 14 residues. Germline V gene sequence: CDR1 SGHTA, CDR2 FQGNSA. CDR3 nucleotides: TGTGCCAGCAGTTTCACAGGGTTAGGTCAGCCCCAGCATTTT. Its protein product is CASSFTGLGQPQHF.

The J gene is TRBJ1-1, the V gene TRBV27; no clear D. This CDR3 spans 14 amino acids. Germline V lookup: CDR1 MNHEY, CDR2 SMNVEV (reference sequence). V gave up 5 bases and J gave up 0 bases, with 10 bases separating them. The CDR3 sequence: CASSLREVNTEAFF. CDR3 coding DNA: TGTGCCAGCAGTCTACGTGAGGTGAACACTGAAGCTTTCTTT.

This clone occurred a few times. The V and J genes are TRBV28 and TRBJ1-5; D is uncertain. The V gene lost 6 bases and the J gene lost 2 bases, with 20 bases spanning the gap. The CDR3 spans 17 residues. CDR1 and CDR2 from the germline V gene are MDHEN and SYDVKM. The CDR3 reads CASRPSSFNEGNQPQHF. The CDR3 coding sequence is TGTGCCAGCAGACCGTCGTCTTTTAATGAGGGCAATCAGCCCCAGCATTTT.

J is TRBJ2-7 and V is TRBV7-2; D unresolved. The CDR3 contains 18 residues. V was shortened by 2 bases and J by 2 bases, with 22 bases between the two germline ends. Germline V CDR1 and CDR2: SGHTA, FQGNSA. The CDR3 bases are TGTGCCAGCAGCTTACGGCCCCCGGCCCTAACCCTTACCTACGAGCAGTACTTC. It yields the protein CASSLRPPALTLTYEQYF. The variable domain in full, with the rest retrieved from reference TRBV7-2 and TRBJ2-7, is GAGVSQSPSNKVTEKGKDVELRCDPISGHTALYWYRQSLGQGLEFLIYFQGNSAPDKSGLPSDRFSAERTGGSVSTLTIQRTQQEDSAVYLCASSLRPPALTLTYEQYFGPGTRLTVT.

This sequence joins TRBV27 and TRBJ2-2; TRBD2 aligns across 12 bases. The germline CDR1 and CDR2 sequences are MNHEY and SMNVEV (reference sequence). The V segment lost 5 bases and the J segment 0 bases; nucleotides outside the gene matches: 10. This CDR3 has 19 amino acids. CDR3 bases: TGTGCCAGCAGTCCACTAGCGGGAGGCCCCAATACGAACACCGGGGAGCTGTTTTTT. Its translation: CASSPLAGGPNTNTGELFF.

This clone was observed once. This sequence joins TRBV11-3 and TRBJ2-2, with 16 bases fitting TRBD2. Looked up from germline, CDR1 is SGHNT and CDR2 is YENEEA. The CDR3 runs to 17 residues. The junction had 5 bases not matched to a gene; V was cut back by 5 bases and J by 5 bases. CDR3 in DNA: TGTGCCAGCAGCCGGGGACTAGCGGGAGGGCCTACCGGGGAGCTGTTTTTT. Encoded protein: CASSRGLAGGPTGELFF.

The chain has TRBV7-3 and TRBJ2-7, with TRBD1 identical over 9 bases. Germline V gene lookup returns CDR1 SGHTA and CDR2 FQGTGA. The ends lost 5 bases at V and 0 bases at J; junction bases unmatched: 5. The CDR3 totals 15 residues. The CDR3 is CASSPDRGASYEQYF. As DNA, the CDR3 is TGTGCCAGCAGCCCCGACAGGGGGGCCTCCTACGAGCAGTACTTC.

CDR3 nucleotides: TGTGCCTGGAGTGGTAAGCGGGGGAAGCAGTACTTC. Translated, it gives CAWSGKRGKQYF. The chain uses TRBV30 and TRBJ2-7; 8 nucleotides match TRBD2. CDR1 GTSNPN and CDR2 SVGIG come from the germline V gene (reference sequence). V was pared by 1 base and J by 8 bases, with 4 bases of the junction left unmatched. The CDR3 sequence is 12 residues long.

The chain combines TRBV2 with TRBJ1-3; 10 nucleotides agree with TRBD1. The V segment lost 5 bases and the J segment 2 bases; nucleotides outside the gene matches: 6. In germline, CDR1 is SNHLY, CDR2 FYNNEI. The CDR3 loop spans 16 amino acids. CDR3 sequence reads: CASSWGQGLAGNTIYF. The CDR3 DNA follows: TGTGCCAGCAGTTGGGGACAGGGGCTTGCTGGAAACACCATATATTTT. The variable domain in full, completed from reference TRBV2 and TRBJ1-3, reads EPEVTQTPSHQVTQMGQEVILRCVPISNHLYFYWYRQILGQKVEFLVSFYNNEISEKSEIFDDQFSVERPDGSNFTLKIRSTKLEDSAMYFCASSWGQGLAGNTIYFGEGSWLTVV.

The rearrangement joins TRBV6-5 to TRBJ2-1; the D is unclear. Germline CDR1 and CDR2: MNHEY and SVGAGI. CDR3 size: 16 residues. Trimming pared 3 bases from V and 0 bases from J, leaving 12 bases between. The CDR3 loop is CASSYRARSSYNEQFF. CDR3 bases: TGTGCCAGCAGTTATCGGGCTAGGAGCTCCTACAATGAGCAGTTCTTC.

The chain joins TRBV7-6 to TRBJ2-5; maybe TRBD1 (6 bases). V lost 1 base to trimming and J lost 1 base, with 16 bases between them. The CDR3 runs to 17 residues. Germline loops: CDR1 SGHVS, CDR2 FNYEAQ. CDR3 sequence: CASSLGGPGQTQETQYF. CDR3 bases: TGTGCCAGCAGCTTAGGGGGACCTGGACAGACCCAAGAGACCCAGTACTTC.

In nucleotides, the CDR3 is TGTGCCAGCACCCCCCGGGACACAGGACATGGCTACACCTTC. Its protein is CASTPRDTGHGYTF. The rearrangement joins TRBV6-6 to TRBJ1-2, with D maybe TRBD1 (6 bases). The CDR3 length is 14 residues. Germline V lookup: CDR1 MNHNY, CDR2 SVGAGI (reference sequence). With 7 bases removed from V and 6 bases from J, the gap between germline ends came to 18 bases.

The genes are TRBV5-6 and TRBJ2-2; weak D call: TRBD1 (5 bases). Trimming cost V 5 bases and J 6 bases, with 11 bases left between them. Germline V CDR1 and CDR2: SGHDT, YYEEEE. This CDR3 region has 13 residues. The CDR3 DNA sequence: TGTGCCAGCAGTCCTCAGGGCCCCGGGGAGCTGTTTTTT. Its protein product is CASSPQGPGELFF.

The chain combines TRBV4-3 with TRBJ2-4; 8 positions match TRBD2. The J segment lost 1 base and the V segment lost 0 bases, leaving 5 bases of the junction unmatched. Germline CDR1 LGHNA, CDR2 YSLEER. This CDR3 is 17 amino acids long. The CDR3 is CASSQEVGGVAKNIQYF. CDR3 nucleotides: TGCGCCAGCAGCCAAGAAGTCGGGGGGGTGGCCAAAAACATTCAGTACTTC.

CDR3 in DNA: TGTGCCAGCAGCCCCGGGGGCGCAGGGGGAGAGACCCAGTACTTC. Protein product: CASSPGGAGGETQYF. This chain connects TRBV7-2 to TRBJ2-5; perhaps TRBD1 as D (7 bases). The V end was cut by 5 bases, the J end by 4 bases, with 17 bases between. Germline V gives CDR1 SGHTA, CDR2 FQGNSA. The CDR3 spans 15 residues.

The chain joins TRBV5-1 to TRBJ1-6; maybe TRBD1 (5 bases). CDR1 and CDR2 (germline): SGHRS, YFSETQ. The CDR3 runs to 16 residues. V was shortened by 0 bases and J by 6 bases, with 13 bases between the two germline ends. In nucleotides, the CDR3 is TGCGCCAGCAGCTTGGCTTCGGCAGGGAGTAATTCACCCCTCCACTTT. Residues: CASSLASAGSNSPLHF.

The J gene is TRBJ1-2, the V gene TRBV28, with D possibly TRBD1 on 6 matching bases. CDR1 is MDHEN and CDR2 is SYDVKM in the germline V gene. The CDR3 length is 15 residues. V was shortened by 5 bases and J by 1 base, with 14 bases between the two germline ends. This CDR3 is CASSPPGDFNYGYTF. CDR3 DNA sequence: TGTGCCAGCAGTCCGCCAGGGGACTTTAACTATGGCTACACCTTC.

V usage is TRBV21-1 and J usage is TRBJ2-2; the listed D gene, TRBD2, was not tested against the DNA. TRBV21-1 is reported as a pseudogene. The CDR3 runs 16 residues. CDR3 residues: CASSNPREWGGEELFF. As DNA, the CDR3 is TGTGCCAGCAGCAACCCTAGGGAATGGGGGGGCGAGGAGCTGTTTTTT.